In its sample, the clone carrying this T cell receptor (beta chain) was seen many times. Its antigen remains unknown. The CDR3 is made up of 16 amino acids. Per germline, CDR1 MNHEY and CDR2 SVGEGT. V was clipped by 6 bases and J by 4 bases, with 21 bases between them. This sample is drawn from a study of breast tumors, draining lymph nodes, adjacent tissues. General study findings and limits: Luminal-like breast cancer showed significantly higher tumor–nontumor repertoire similarity than basal-like. Most tumor T cells seemingly derive from lymph node, then expand in tumor. Compared with lymph nodes, tumors were less diverse; compared with nontumor tissue, more.

TCRdb reprocessed the multiplex PCR reads via MiXCR and lists one record per CDR3 protein. The repertoire holds 70,000 to 85,000 distinct CDR3 sequences, with approximately 19% as singletons. Breast cancer patients provided tissue from their axillary draining lymph nodes. The sequencing sample was made of axillary lymph node tissue. The clonotype originates from a female donor with breast cancer. Some clones in this sample may be carry-over from other donors' samples. The V and J genes are TRBV6-2 or TRBV6-3 and TRBJ1-2; D remains unclear. The CDR3: CASSPTGWAGGYGYTF. DNA for the CDR3: TGTGCCAGCAGCCCTACTGGGTGGGCAGGAGGCTATGGCTACACCTTC.